This T cell receptor beta chain was obtained from a study of cytomegalovirus exposure and HLA in healthy donors. Overall study context: Earlier sequencing of 150 million to 200 million T cells yielded approximately 120 million unique TCR beta sequences. Study-wide findings and caveats: Overall, under 200 TCR beta chains were annotated as cytomegalovirus-associated. Confirmation was obtained in vitro that a few CMV-associated chains are specific for CMV antigens.

Concerning this clone: As yet, its antigen is unknown.

A multiplex PCR was run with 60 Vbeta primers and 13 Jbeta primers. Profiled with immunoSEQ multiplex PCR; TCRdb holds only in-frame clones, not every one. The repertoire has about 200,000 clones, around 75% of them found once; the top ten carry approximately 0.36%. Germline lookup yields CDR1 SGHVS and CDR2 FQNEAQ. Trimming stripped 4 bases from V and 8 bases from J, with 23 bases between. CDR3 size: 16 residues. The receptor's source is a male donor in good health and CMV-seropositive. This sequence joins TRBV7-8 and TRBJ1-2; tentatively, D is TRBD1 (5 bases). The specimen was PBMCs. CDR3 nucleotide sequence: TGTGCCAGCAGCTACTACGGGGGGGGACCCGGGAAGGGCTACACCTTC. Translating gives CASSYYGGGPGKGYTF.